These 23 T cell receptor beta chains came from one sample sequenced in a study of T cells in Graves' hyperthyroidism and ophthalmopathy. RNA transcripts provided the source from which TCR beta CDR3 regions were amplified. The HTBI primer set was used in a first-round RT-PCR of the TCR CDR3. One entry per CDR3 protein results from TCRdb running MiXCR on the multiplex PCR reads. Of a few hundred thousand distinct CDR3 sequences listed, 13% are singletons. Sequenced input: blood. These TCRs come from a young man with Graves' hyperthyroidism that later progressed to Graves' ophthalmopathy.

At least ten counts were recorded for this clonotype. The rearrangement uses TRBV12-3 or TRBV12-4 and TRBJ1-1; possibly TRBD1 for D (5 bases). The CDR3 totals 12 residues. Trimming removed 4 bases from V and 4 bases from J, with 7 bases in between. The CDR3 region is CASSWGSTEAFF. The DNA of the CDR3 is TGTGCCAGCAGTTGGGGGTCCACTGAAGCTTTCTTT.

Many counts were recorded for this clonotype. The junction departs from the called germline gene at one end, perhaps through a read error. This chain uses TRBV2 with TRBJ1-4, with TRBD1 as a possible D gene (6 bases). Looked up from germline, CDR1 is SNHLY and CDR2 is FYNNEI. CDR3 length: 15 amino acids. The CDR3 sequence: CASSGNRATNGKLFF. CDR3 coding DNA: TGTGCCAGCAGTGGAAACAGGGCAACTAATGGAAAACTGTTTTTT.

This clonotype was counted at least ten times. The chain recombines TRBV20-1 with TRBJ1-6; tentative D call: TRBD1 (5 bases). The CDR3 runs 17 residues. V dropped 3 bases and J dropped 1 base, with 16 bases sitting between them. CDR1 and CDR2 from the germline V gene are DFQATT and SNEGSKA (reference sequence). Here the CDR3 reads CSARNAGSGSYNSPLHF. CDR3 DNA sequence: TGCAGTGCTAGGAACGCAGGGTCGGGTTCCTATAATTCACCCCTCCACTTT.

Many counts were recorded for this clonotype. The chain employs TRBV7-3 and TRBJ2-1; 8 nucleotides line up with TRBD1. The germline V gene has CDR1 SGHTA and CDR2 FQGTGA. The CDR3 extends over 14 amino acids. V lost 1 base, J lost 8 bases, and 4 bases stayed unmatched. CDR3 bases: TGTGCCAGCAGCTTAAATGGACAGGGCGATGAGCAGTTCTTC. This encodes CASSLNGQGDEQFF.

The chain recombines TRBV9 with TRBJ2-2; no clear D gene. Germline V gene lookup returns CDR1 SGDLS and CDR2 YYNGEE. The V and J ends lost 0 bases and 5 bases respectively, with 5 bases between them. CDR3 size: 13 residues. The CDR3 is CASSVDWTGELFF. DNA of the CDR3: TGTGCCAGCAGCGTAGATTGGACCGGGGAGCTGTTTTTT.

Ten or more counts support this clonotype. The chain carries TRBV3-1 and TRBJ2-3, with D hard to call. CDR1 and CDR2 (germline): LGHDT, YNNKEL (reference sequence). This CDR3 region has 16 residues. V was trimmed by 0 bases and J by 4 bases, leaving 14 bases between them. This CDR3 is CASSQDPGTWSDTQYF. The CDR3 DNA reads as TGTGCCAGCAGCCAAGACCCAGGAACCTGGTCAGATACGCAGTATTTT.

CDR3 residues: CASSFGPGANVLTF. The CDR3 DNA follows: TGTGCCAGCAGTTTTGGGCCTGGGGCCAACGTCCTGACTTTC. The chain recombines TRBV12-3 or TRBV12-4 with TRBJ2-6; D not certain. V was clipped by 3 bases and J by 2 bases, with 5 bases between them. This CDR3 comprises 14 residues.

The sample holds many counts of this clonotype. The V call is TRBV12-3 or TRBV12-4, the J call TRBJ1-5, with 11 bases identical to TRBD1. This CDR3 contains 16 residues. V dropped 5 bases and J dropped 5; count of bases not matched to a gene: 8. The CDR3 is CASSLAGTGGYQPQHF. DNA for the CDR3: TGTGCCAGCAGTCTCGCCGGGACAGGGGGTTATCAGCCCCAGCATTTT.

The chain employs TRBV7-9 and TRBJ2-4; the match to TRBD2 covers 8 bases. Trimming cost V 5 bases and J 8 bases; bases outside gene matches: 8. The CDR3 totals 14 residues. Germline CDR1 SEHNR, CDR2 FQNEAQ (reference sequence). The CDR3 loop reads CASSIGRGADIQYF. The DNA for the CDR3 is TGTGCCAGCAGCATAGGGCGGGGGGCAGACATTCAGTACTTC.

This clonotype was counted at least ten times. The chain couples TRBV9 to TRBJ2-7, with 9 nucleotides matching TRBD2. CDR1 SGDLS and CDR2 YYNGEE come from the germline V gene. With 4 bases clipped from V and 7 bases from J, the junction kept 12 bases outside the gene matches. The CDR3 loop spans 15 amino acids. CDR3 region: CASSPRAGGRREQYF. The CDR3 bases are TGTGCCAGCAGCCCCCGCGCGGGGGGGCGTCGGGAGCAGTACTTC.

A few counts support this clonotype. DNA of the CDR3: TGTGCCACCAGTAAGGGGAATGGCTACACCTTC. It specifies CATSKGNGYTF. The J gene is TRBJ1-2, the V gene TRBV24-1; tentatively, D is TRBD1 (5 bases). The CDR3 loop spans 11 amino acids. Trimming removed 6 bases at V and 6 bases at J, with 7 bases between. The germline V gene encodes CDR1 KGHDR and CDR2 SFDVKD.

In this sample, this clonotype turned up many times. CDR3 sequence reads: CASSLREKLFF. In nucleotides, the CDR3 is TGTGCCAGCAGTTTACGGGAAAAACTGTTTTTT. This sequence joins TRBV28 and TRBJ1-4; D not certain. The germline V and J ends were trimmed by 2 bases and 8 bases, with 3 bases remaining between them. The CDR3 has 11 amino acids. The germline V gene encodes CDR1 MDHEN and CDR2 SYDVKM.

The sample holds many counts of this clonotype. The genes are TRBV6-1 and TRBJ2-7, with 11 bases lining up with TRBD1. Germline CDR1 and CDR2: MNHNS and SASEGT. This CDR3 has 14 amino acids. V was pared by 4 bases and J by 9 bases, with 8 bases of the junction left unmatched. CDR3: CASSGSGTGGMQYF. The CDR3 coding sequence is TGTGCCAGCAGTGGATCCGGGACAGGGGGTATGCAGTACTTC.

The V call is TRBV28, the J call TRBJ2-1; D not certain. From germline, CDR1 is MDHEN and CDR2 SYDVKM. V was clipped by 2 bases and J by 5 bases, with 10 bases between them. There are 14 residues in the CDR3. CDR3 bases: TGTGCCAGCAGTTTAGCGGTTCGGCACAATGAGCAGTTCTTC. Its translation is CASSLAVRHNEQFF.

This clonotype was detected ten times or more. V usage is TRBV20-1 and J usage is TRBJ2-7; D unresolved. The V and J ends lost 0 bases and 3 bases respectively, with 12 bases between them. The V gene's germline CDR1 is DFQATT and CDR2 SNEGSKA (reference sequence). The CDR3 sequence is 14 residues long. Here the CDR3 DNA reads TGCAGTGCTAGAGATCCGGGTTCTAACTACGAGCAGTACTTC. Translated, it gives CSARDPGSNYEQYF.

A word on this clonotype: Germline and junction disagree at one end, which may indicate a read error. The chain has TRBV12-3 or TRBV12-4 and TRBJ1-3; D remains unclear. This CDR3 has 10 amino acids. The CDR3 DNA sequence: TGTGCCAGCAGTAGAAACGCCATATATTTT. It specifies CASSRNAIYF.

A few counts support this clonotype. V is TRBV19 and J is TRBJ2-2, with TRBD1 identical over 9 bases. The trim removed 5 bases at V and 10 bases at J, leaving 11 bases unmatched. Germline CDR1 and CDR2: LNHDA and SQIVND (reference sequence). The CDR3 has 15 residues. The CDR3 spells CASSFRDRAAPELFF. Here the CDR3 DNA reads TGTGCCAGTAGTTTCCGGGACAGGGCCGCACCGGAGCTGTTTTTT.

This clonotype was recorded a few times. The V and J genes are TRBV5-6 and TRBJ1-3; possibly TRBD1 for D (5 bases). V was pared by 4 bases and J by 4 bases, with 15 bases between. CDR1 SGHDT and CDR2 YYEEEE come from the germline V gene. The CDR3 is made up of 15 amino acids. CDR3 in DNA: TGTGCCAGCAGCCAGAGACAGTGGAGAGGAAACACCATATATTTT. The encoded protein is CASSQRQWRGNTIYF. The whole variable domain, remainder taken from reference TRBV5-6 and TRBJ1-3, is DAGVTQSPTHLIKTRGQQVTLRCSPKSGHDTVSWYQQALGQGPQFIFQYYEEEERQRGNFPDRFSGHQFPNYSSELNVNALLLGDSALYLCASSQRQWRGNTIYFGEGSWLTVV.

This clonotype was found a few times. The CDR3, as DNA: TGCGCCAGCAGCTGGGGGACAGGGCACGACTATGGCTACACCTTC. Encoded protein: CASSWGTGHDYGYTF. J is TRBJ1-2 and V is TRBV5-1; 9 bases are a match to TRBD1. Germline V gene sequence: CDR1 SGHRS, CDR2 YFSETQ. Trimming cost V 3 bases and J 3 bases; bases outside gene matches: 6. The CDR3 spans 15 residues.

There are many counts of this clonotype. The chain carries TRBV7-2 and TRBJ1-2; D not resolved. CDR3 size: 16 residues. Germline CDR1 reads SGHTA; CDR2 reads FQGNSA. Trimming left V 5 bases short and J 0 bases short, with 16 bases between. The CDR3 sequence is CASSKGRDGTNYGYTF. The CDR3 DNA is TGTGCCAGCAGCAAAGGGCGCGATGGGACTAACTATGGCTACACCTTC.

This clonotype has more than one count but fewer than ten. The chain is built from TRBV6-5 and TRBJ2-7; 10 bases agree with TRBD1. Trimming took 2 bases from V and 2 from J; bases not matched to a gene: 0. CDR1 and CDR2 (germline): MNHEY, SVGAGI. The CDR3 contains 14 residues. The CDR3 reads CASSYDRGPYEQYF. CDR3 bases: TGTGCCAGCAGTTACGACAGGGGGCCCTACGAGCAGTACTTC.

This clonotype showed up many times. J is TRBJ2-1 and V is TRBV28, with TRBD1 matching 7 bases. From germline, CDR1 is MDHEN and CDR2 SYDVKM. This CDR3 has 14 amino acids. The V segment lost 7 bases and the J segment 7 bases; nucleotides outside the gene matches: 10. The chain's CDR3 is CASIRQGFRNEQFF. The CDR3 DNA reads TGTGCCAGCATCAGACAGGGATTTAGGAATGAGCAGTTCTTC.

On this clonotype itself: One base away lies a much larger clone, so this may be a sequencing read error. This chain uses TRBV12-3 or TRBV12-4 with TRBJ2-5, with TRBD2 as a possible D gene (5 bases). CDR3 length: 12 residues. The germline V and J ends were trimmed by 2 bases and 13 bases, with 14 bases remaining between them. The CDR3 loop is CASSLRGAARYF. For the CDR3, the DNA is TGTGCCAGCAGTTTACGGGGAGCGGCCCGGTACTTC.